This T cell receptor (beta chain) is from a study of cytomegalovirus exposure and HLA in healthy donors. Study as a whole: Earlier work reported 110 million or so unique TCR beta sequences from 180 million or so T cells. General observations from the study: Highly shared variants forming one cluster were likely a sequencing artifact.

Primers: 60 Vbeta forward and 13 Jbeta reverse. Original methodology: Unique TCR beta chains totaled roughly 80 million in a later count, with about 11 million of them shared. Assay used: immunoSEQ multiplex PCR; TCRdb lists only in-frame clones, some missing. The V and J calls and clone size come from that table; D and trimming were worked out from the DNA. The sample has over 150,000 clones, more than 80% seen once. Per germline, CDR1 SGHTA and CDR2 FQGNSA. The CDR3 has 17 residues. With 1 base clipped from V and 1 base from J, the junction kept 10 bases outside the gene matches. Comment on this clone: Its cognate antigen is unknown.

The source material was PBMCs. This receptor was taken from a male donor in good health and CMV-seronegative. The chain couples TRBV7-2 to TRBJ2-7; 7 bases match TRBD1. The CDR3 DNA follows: TGTGCCAGCAGCTTAGTAAGCATGAGACAGGGATCCTACGAGCAGTACTTC. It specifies CASSLVSMRQGSYEQYF.